Listed here are 6 T cell receptor beta chains from one sample, sequenced in a study of blood T cell repertoires in COVID-19. Profiled with immunoSEQ multiplex PCR; TCRdb holds only in-frame clones, not every one. Of hundreds of thousands of clones listed, less than 90% were seen once; the top ten hold 2.5% to 3%. Material: PBMCs or T cells enriched from blood (not recorded which). These receptors came from a woman aged 50 to 65 who had recovered from COVID-19.

J is TRBJ1-4 and V is TRBV30; 7 bases fit TRBD1. CDR3 size: 14 residues. V shed 0 bases and J 8 bases; nucleotides not matched to a gene: 6. Germline V gene sequence: CDR1 GTSNPN, CDR2 SVGIG (reference sequence). CDR3 sequence: CAWSVGGLGEKLFF. The CDR3 DNA reads TGTGCCTGGAGTGTAGGGGGCCTAGGGGAAAAACTGTTTTTT.

This clone was seen a handful of times. The V call is TRBV19, the J call TRBJ1-5; no firm D call. Germline V lookup: CDR1 LNHDA, CDR2 SQIVND (reference sequence). The CDR3 consists of 14 residues. V dropped 7 bases and J dropped 5 bases, with 15 bases sitting between them. CDR3 in amino acids: CASNPRGAHQPQHF. DNA for the CDR3: TGTGCCAGTAATCCACGCGGAGCCCATCAGCCCCAGCATTTT.

This clone was detected once. The rearrangement uses TRBV6-2 or TRBV6-3 and TRBJ1-5; D unclear. Per the germline V gene, CDR1 is MNHEY and CDR2 is SVGEGT. Trimming took 2 bases from V and 5 from J, leaving 10 bases between them. The CDR3 is made up of 14 amino acids. In nucleotides, the CDR3 is TGTGCCAGCAGTTACAACAGTAATTATCAGCCCCAGCATTTT. This gives the protein CASSYNSNYQPQHF.

CDR3 in amino acids: CASSEEGTMEGTQYF. The CDR3, as DNA: TGCGCCAGCAGTGAGGAGGGTACTATGGAGGGGACCCAGTACTTC. The V and J genes are TRBV10-1 and TRBJ2-5; weak D call: TRBD2 (6 bases). The V gene lost 2 bases and the J gene lost 7 bases, with 17 bases spanning the gap. This CDR3 is built from 15 residues. CDR1 is WNHNN, CDR2 SYGVQD, per germline (reference sequence).

The rearrangement uses TRBV7-9 and TRBJ1-2; D uncertain. V shed 5 bases and J shed 0 bases, with 7 bases lying between them. Germline V lookup: CDR1 SEHNR, CDR2 FQNEAQ (reference sequence). The CDR3 totals 13 residues. The CDR3 sequence is CASSNTANYGYTF. CDR3 sequence (DNA): TGTGCCAGCAGCAACACAGCTAACTATGGCTACACCTTC.

The V call is TRBV19, the J call TRBJ1-5; TRBD1 aligns across 10 bases. Germline assignment: CDR1 LNHDA and CDR2 SQIVND (reference sequence). This CDR3 is 15 amino acids long. V trimming: 6 bases; J trimming: 6 bases; junction bases outside the gene matches: 8. CDR3 nucleotides: TGTGCCAGTAGCTCACGGGACAGGGGAGTTCAGCCCCAGCATTTT. It translates to CASSSRDRGVQPQHF.